The T cell receptor beta chain under discussion was sequenced for a study of cytomegalovirus exposure and HLA in healthy donors. Study-level points and caveats: Being productive about 90% or about 30% of the time was typical of most TCR beta V segments in an earlier analysis.

Comments on this clone: Its antigen remains unidentified.

Germline V gene lookup returns CDR1 MDHEN and CDR2 SYDVKM. The ends lost 6 bases at V and 4 bases at J; junction bases unmatched: 4. This CDR3 has 14 residues. The PCR made use of 60 Vbeta and 13 Jbeta primers. Generated by immunoSEQ multiplex PCR, the TCRdb table keeps only in-frame clones and is missing some. The sample yields approximately 110,000 clones, of which the top ten take up about 2.2%. Sequenced material: PBMCs. This sequence originates from a man aged 35 to 55 in good health and CMV-seronegative. V is TRBV28 and J is TRBJ1-5; 9 positions agree with TRBD1. CDR3 amino acids: CASRPGTGNQPQHF. CDR3 DNA: TGTGCCAGCAGACCCGGGACAGGGAATCAGCCCCAGCATTTT.